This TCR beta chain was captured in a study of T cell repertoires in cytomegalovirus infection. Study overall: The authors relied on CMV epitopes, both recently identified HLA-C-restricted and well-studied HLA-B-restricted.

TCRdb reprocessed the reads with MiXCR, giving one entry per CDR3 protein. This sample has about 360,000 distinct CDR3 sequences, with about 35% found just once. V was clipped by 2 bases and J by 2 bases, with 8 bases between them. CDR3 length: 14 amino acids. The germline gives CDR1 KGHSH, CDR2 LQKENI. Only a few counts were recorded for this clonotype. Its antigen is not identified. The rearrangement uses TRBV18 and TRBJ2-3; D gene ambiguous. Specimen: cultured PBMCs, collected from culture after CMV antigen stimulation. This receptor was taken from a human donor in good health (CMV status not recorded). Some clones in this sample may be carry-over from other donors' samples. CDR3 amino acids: CASSPIGNTDTQYF. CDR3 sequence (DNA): TGTGCCAGCTCACCAATAGGCAACACAGATACGCAGTATTTT.